This T cell receptor (beta chain) was retrieved from a study of blood T cell repertoires in COVID-19. The V end was cut by 7 bases, the J end by 4 bases, with 10 bases between. The CDR3 extends over 12 amino acids. The germline CDR1 and CDR2 sequences are LNHDA and SQIVND (reference sequence). TCRdb keeps only in-frame clones here, not all; method: immunoSEQ multiplex PCR. Of a few hundred thousand clones listed, roughly 87% are singletons. Researchers sorted participants into cohorts using their self-reported clinical history. The sequencing input was PBMCs or T cells enriched from blood (not recorded which). This sequence was found in a young woman who had recovered from COVID-19. V and J are TRBV19 and TRBJ1-1; D is undetermined. Written as DNA, the CDR3 is TGTGCCAGTACCGATCCGGGCACTGAAGCTTTCTTT. This encodes CASTDPGTEAFF. The full variable domain, with the rest looked up from reference TRBV19 and TRBJ1-1, is DGGITQSPKYLFRKEGQNVTLSCEQNLNHDAMYWYRQDPGQGLRLIYYSQIVNDFQKGDIAEGYSVSREKKESFPLTVTSAQKNPTAFYLCASTDPGTEAFFGQGTRLTVV.